This section outlines one T cell receptor (beta chain) sequence together with its context. The sample belongs to a study of blood T cell repertoires in COVID-19. Authors' methods: How many nucleated cells were present was estimated from reference gene primer amplification. The table came from immunoSEQ multiplex PCR; TCRdb's copy has only in-frame clones and leaves some out. V, J and clone size were drawn from that table, and D and trimming were deduced from the DNA. The table includes roughly 300,000 clones, nearly 90% detected once. J lost 6 bases, V lost 4 bases, and 3 bases had no gene match. The CDR3 loop spans 13 amino acids. CDR1 and CDR2 from the germline V gene are SGHTA and FQGNSA. Participants were aged about 18 to 89 years from approximately 23 US areas.

The material sequenced was PBMCs or T cells enriched from blood (not recorded which). This receptor was obtained from a woman under 40 who had recovered from COVID-19. V gene TRBV7-2 combines with J gene TRBJ1-5, with 7 bases that match TRBD1. This CDR3 reads CASSSGGSQPQHF. As DNA, the CDR3 is TGTGCCAGCAGCTCAGGGGGGAGTCAGCCCCAGCATTTT.